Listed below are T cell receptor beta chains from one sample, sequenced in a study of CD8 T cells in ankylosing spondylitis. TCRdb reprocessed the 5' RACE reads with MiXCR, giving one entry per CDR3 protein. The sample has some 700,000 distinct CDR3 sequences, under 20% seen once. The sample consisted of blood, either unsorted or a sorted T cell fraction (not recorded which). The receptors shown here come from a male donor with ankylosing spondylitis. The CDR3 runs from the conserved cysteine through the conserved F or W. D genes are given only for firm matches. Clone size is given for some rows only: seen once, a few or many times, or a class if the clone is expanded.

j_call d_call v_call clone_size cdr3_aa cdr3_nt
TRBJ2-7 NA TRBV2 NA CASSNDAESAYEQYF TGTGCCAGCAGTAATGACGCCGAATCGGCCTACGAGCAGTACTTC
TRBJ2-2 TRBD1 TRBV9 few CASSAPDREAGELFF TGTGCCAGCAGCGCCCCGGACAGGGAGGCCGGGGAGCTGTTTTTT
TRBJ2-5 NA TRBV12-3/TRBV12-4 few CASSSTGPQEETQYF TGTGCCAGCAGTTCGACCGGGCCCCAAGAAGAGACCCAGTACTTC
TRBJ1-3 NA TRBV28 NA CASSLAREVITIYF TGTGCCAGCAGTTTAGCCAGGGAGGTTATCACCATATATTTT
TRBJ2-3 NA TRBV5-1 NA CASSMGARTDTQYF TGCGCCAGCAGCATGGGGGCGCGCACAGATACGCAGTATTTT
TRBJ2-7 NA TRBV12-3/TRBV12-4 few CASSSLRGEQYF TGTGCCAGCAGTTCCCTGCGAGGCGAGCAGTACTTC
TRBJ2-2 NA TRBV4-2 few CASSQDTGRELFF TGTGCCAGCAGCCAAGATACGGGGCGGGAGCTGTTTTTT
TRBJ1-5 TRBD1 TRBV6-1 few CASRVPPRTGGIGQRQHF TGTGCCAGCAGGGTACCCCCGAGGACAGGGGGCATAGGGCAGCGACAGCATTTT
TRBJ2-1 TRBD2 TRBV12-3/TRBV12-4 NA CASSGTSGGAWYEQFF TGTGCCAGCAGTGGGACTAGCGGGGGGGCCTGGTATGAGCAGTTCTTC
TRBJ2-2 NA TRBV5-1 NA CASSRKGDTGELFF TGCGCCAGCAGCCGGAAAGGGGACACCGGGGAGCTGTTTTTT
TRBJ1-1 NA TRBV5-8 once CASSSQGFWAFF TGTGCCAGCAGCTCGCAAGGGTTTTGGGCTTTCTTT
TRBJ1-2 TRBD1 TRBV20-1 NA CSAPTGGSYGYTF TGCAGTGCACCGACAGGGGGTAGTTATGGCTACACCTTC
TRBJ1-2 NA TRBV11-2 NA CASSLEGGEPSTF TGTGCCAGCAGCTTAGAGGGGGGGGAGCCCAGCACATTC
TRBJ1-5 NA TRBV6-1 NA CASKAQEYNQPQHF TGTGCCAGCAAAGCACAGGAGTACAATCAGCCCCAGCATTTT
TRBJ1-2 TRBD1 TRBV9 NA CASSKGGQGEYGYTF TGTGCCAGCAGCAAGGGGGGACAGGGCGAATATGGCTACACCTTC
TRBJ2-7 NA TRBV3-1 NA CASSQVKSSYEQYF TGTGCCAGCAGCCAAGTTAAGAGCTCCTACGAGCAGTACTTC
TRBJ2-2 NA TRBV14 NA CASSQARGIELFF TGTGCCAGCAGCCAGGCACGGGGGATTGAGCTGTTTTTT
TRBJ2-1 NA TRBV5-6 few CASSLGIPLYNEQFF TGTGCCAGCAGCCTGGGAATCCCATTATACAATGAGCAGTTCTTC
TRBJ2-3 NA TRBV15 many CATSRDRPSTDTQYF TGTGCCACCAGCAGAGATCGACCCAGCACAGATACGCAGTATTTT
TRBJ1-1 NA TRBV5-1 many CASSLASGGNTEAFF TGCGCCAGCAGCTTGGCGTCCGGTGGGAACACTGAAGCTTTCTTT
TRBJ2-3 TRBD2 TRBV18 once CASSPPGAGLTDTQYF TGTGCCAGCTCACCACCGGGAGCGGGGCTCACAGATACGCAGTATTTT
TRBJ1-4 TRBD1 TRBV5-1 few CASTLAGGGGEKLFF TGCGCCAGCACCCTGGCAGGGGGCGGAGGTGAAAAACTGTTTTTT
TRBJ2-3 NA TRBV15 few CATRVRGTTDTQYF TGTGCCACCAGAGTGAGGGGGACCACAGATACGCAGTATTTT
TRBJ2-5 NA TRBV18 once CASSPRASPLETQYF TGTGCCAGCTCACCACGGGCTAGCCCACTAGAGACCCAGTACTTC
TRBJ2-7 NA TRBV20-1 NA CSARTESAAYEQYF TGCAGTGCTAGGACAGAGTCCGCGGCCTACGAGCAGTACTTC
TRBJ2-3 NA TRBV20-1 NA CSATHGDTQYF TGCAGTGCTACTCACGGGGATACGCAGTATTTT